This record looks at one T cell receptor beta chain sequence and its context. J lost 1 base, V lost 4 bases, and 7 bases had no gene match. CDR3 length: 16 amino acids. The germline CDR1 and CDR2 sequences are KGHSH and LQKENI. This sample is part of a study of shared T cell receptors in the human thymus. TCRdb's table, derived via immunoSEQ multiplex PCR, lists solely in-frame clones and lacks some. The data contain almost 550,000 clones, more than 75% of them singletons. The same data also contributed to another study, on human thymus T cells. Turning to that study: From resections taken during corrective heart surgery, the thymus tissue was obtained. Among unrelated individuals, related research reported thymic repertoires that overlapped highly.

Source material: thymocytes. The chain combines TRBV18 with TRBJ2-5; TRBD1 matches 9 bases. The receptor was derived from a boy less than two years old with a congenital heart defect. The CDR3 reads CASSLTQGATQETQYF. CDR3 bases: TGTGCCAGCTCACTAACACAGGGGGCTACCCAAGAGACCCAGTACTTC.